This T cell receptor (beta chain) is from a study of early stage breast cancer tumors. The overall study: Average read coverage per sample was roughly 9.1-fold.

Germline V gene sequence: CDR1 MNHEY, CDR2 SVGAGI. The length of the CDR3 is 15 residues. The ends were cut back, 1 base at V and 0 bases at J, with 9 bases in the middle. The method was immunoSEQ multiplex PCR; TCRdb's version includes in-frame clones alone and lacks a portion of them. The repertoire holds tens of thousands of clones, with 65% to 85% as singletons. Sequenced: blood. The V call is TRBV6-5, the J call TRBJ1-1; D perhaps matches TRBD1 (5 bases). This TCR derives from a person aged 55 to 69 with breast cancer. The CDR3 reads CASSYLGAMNTEAFF. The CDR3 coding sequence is TGTGCCAGCAGTTACTTAGGGGCTATGAACACTGAAGCTTTCTTT.